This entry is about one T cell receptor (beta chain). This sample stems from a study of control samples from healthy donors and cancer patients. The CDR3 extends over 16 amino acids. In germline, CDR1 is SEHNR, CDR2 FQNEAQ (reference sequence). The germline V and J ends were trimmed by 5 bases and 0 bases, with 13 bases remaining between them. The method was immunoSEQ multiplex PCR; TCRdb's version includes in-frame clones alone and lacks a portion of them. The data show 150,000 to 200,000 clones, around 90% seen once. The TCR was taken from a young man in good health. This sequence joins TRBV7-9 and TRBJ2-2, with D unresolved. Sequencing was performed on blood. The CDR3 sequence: CASSPLTKANTGELFF. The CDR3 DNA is TGTGCCAGCAGCCCCCTGACAAAAGCGAACACCGGGGAGCTGTTTTTT. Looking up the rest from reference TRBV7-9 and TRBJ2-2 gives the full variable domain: DTGVSQNPRHKITKRGQNVTFRCDPISEHNRLYWYRQTLGQGPEFLTYFQNEAQLEKSRLLSDRFSAERPKGSFSTLEIQRTEQGDSAMYLCASSPLTKANTGELFFGEGSRLTVL.